These 18 T cell receptor beta chains share one sample of origin, sequenced in a study of T-cell reconstitution after alpha-beta-depleted transplantation in children. Preparation of the TCRbeta library involved a method that used unique molecular identifiers. MiXCR, applied by TCRdb to the PCR reads, yields one record per CDR3 protein. Of hundreds of thousands of distinct CDR3 sequences detected, 10% to 15% appear once; the ten largest clones hold around 0.79%. The sample in question was PBMCs, obtained before TCRalphabeta/CD19-depleted stem cell transplant. These TCRs come from a girl aged 2-10 years with congenital amegakaryocytic thrombocytopenia, due to receive a stem cell transplant.

Only a few counts were recorded for this clonotype. V gene TRBV7-9 combines with J gene TRBJ2-7, with D perhaps matching TRBD1 or TRBD2 (5 bases each). The CDR3 is made up of 15 amino acids. V lost 5 bases and J 2 bases, leaving 16 bases between the germline ends. The germline V gene has CDR1 SEHNR and CDR2 FQNEAQ (reference sequence). For the CDR3, the DNA is TGTGCCAGCAGCGCCCCCGGGACGTATGCCTACGAGCAGTACTTC. This sequence encodes CASSAPGTYAYEQYF.

This clonotype was counted at least ten times. The J gene is TRBJ1-4, the V gene TRBV7-2, with no clear D. Germline V gene data show CDR1 as SGHTA and CDR2 as FQGNSA. V was cut by 4 bases and J by 8 bases, with 14 bases left in between. CDR3 length: 14 amino acids. The CDR3 region is CASSYLVKEEKLFF. The CDR3 nucleotides are TGTGCCAGCAGCTATCTGGTCAAAGAGGAAAAACTGTTTTTT.

This clonotype showed up just a few times. V usage is TRBV5-1 and J usage is TRBJ2-1; the D call may be TRBD1 or TRBD2 (5 bases each). The CDR3 totals 15 residues. Between the trimmed V and J ends, which lost 0 bases and 6 bases, there was a span of 13 bases. Germline loops: CDR1 SGHRS, CDR2 YFSETQ. The CDR3 here is CASSLAGTDANEQFF. DNA for the CDR3: TGCGCCAGCAGCTTGGCAGGGACCGACGCCAATGAGCAGTTCTTC.

This clonotype has only a few counts. V gene TRBV5-5 combines with J gene TRBJ1-1, with D possibly being TRBD1 (5 bases). Trimming left V 0 bases short and J 5 bases short, with 11 bases between. The germline gives CDR1 SGHKS, CDR2 YYEKEE (reference sequence). The CDR3 spans 14 residues. CDR3 DNA sequence: TGTGCCAGCAGCTTGGCCCAGGGTCGGACTGAAGCTTTCTTT. It translates to CASSLAQGRTEAFF.

The V and J genes are TRBV14 and TRBJ2-5; D is unclear. The CDR3 extends over 12 amino acids. From germline, CDR1 is SGHDN and CDR2 FVKESK. V shed 3 bases and J shed 4 bases, with 6 bases lying between them. Here the CDR3 DNA reads TGTGCCAGCAGCCACCATTTAGAGACCCAGTACTTC. The encoded protein is CASSHHLETQYF.

The chain recombines TRBV11-1 with TRBJ2-4; D is tentatively TRBD1 or TRBD2 (5 bases each). V lost 1 base and J 0 bases, leaving 19 bases between the germline ends. In germline, CDR1 is SGHAT, CDR2 FQDESV (reference sequence). CDR3 length equals 19 residues. The CDR3 reads CASSLGGRQGPIAKNIQYF. The CDR3 DNA sequence: TGTGCCAGCAGCTTAGGAGGGCGTCAGGGACCAATAGCCAAAAACATTCAGTACTTC.

V usage is TRBV6-5 and J usage is TRBJ2-1; TRBD2 agrees at 12 bases. Per the germline V gene, CDR1 is MNHEY and CDR2 is SVGAGI. CDR3 length: 15 amino acids. The trim removed 2 bases at V and 10 bases at J, leaving 6 bases unmatched. Here the CDR3 reads CASSYPSGTSGEQFF. CDR3 bases: TGTGCCAGCAGTTACCCGAGCGGGACTAGCGGGGAGCAGTTCTTC.

The chain couples TRBV20-1 to TRBJ2-2; D is perhaps TRBD1 or TRBD2 (7 bases each). Germline assignment: CDR1 DFQATT and CDR2 SNEGSKA (reference sequence). CDR3 length: 14 amino acids. V shed 5 bases and J shed 7 bases, with 17 bases lying between them. CDR3 protein: CSAGGGTVGGELFF. CDR3 nucleotide sequence: TGCAGTGCTGGGGGGGGGACAGTCGGCGGGGAGCTGTTTTTT.

This clonotype was recorded at least ten times. CDR3 region: CASKSPTSGRFGEFF. CDR3 in DNA: TGTGCCAGCAAAAGCCCCACTAGCGGGAGATTTGGGGAGTTCTTC. This sequence joins TRBV5-5 and TRBJ2-1; 11 nucleotides line up with TRBD2. This CDR3 is built from 15 residues. CDR1 and CDR2 (germline): SGHKS, YYEKEE (reference sequence). Germline trimming cut 6 bases from V and 14 bases from J; bases unmatched to any gene: 16.

The chain's CDR3 is CASSFGTGGEETQYF. The CDR3 DNA reads TGTGCCAGCAGTTTCGGGACAGGGGGGGAAGAGACCCAGTACTTC. V is TRBV12-3 or TRBV12-4 and J is TRBJ2-5; 11 bases map to TRBD1. The V segment lost 3 bases and the J segment 3 bases; nucleotides outside the gene matches: 3. The CDR3 covers 15 residues.

This clonotype was counted at least ten times. V and J are TRBV5-1 and TRBJ2-3; 10 bases match TRBD2. The CDR3 has 16 amino acids. The germline gives CDR1 SGHRS, CDR2 YFSETQ. J lost 4 bases, V lost 0 bases, and 5 bases had no gene match. Here the CDR3 reads CASSLVSSGSADTQYF. The CDR3 DNA reads TGCGCCAGCAGCTTGGTGTCTAGCGGGAGTGCAGATACGCAGTATTTT.

This clonotype showed up many times. The chain has TRBV10-3 and TRBJ2-5, with D uncertain. The CDR3 is made up of 14 amino acids. CDR1 and CDR2 from the germline V gene are ENHRY and SYGVKD. Trimming pared 3 bases from V and 0 bases from J, leaving 8 bases between. CDR3 loop: CAISDSGHQETQYF. DNA of the CDR3: TGTGCCATCAGTGACTCAGGACACCAAGAGACCCAGTACTTC.

This clonotype was counted at least ten times. The chain links TRBV20-1 to TRBJ1-2, with TRBD1 as a possible D gene (5 bases). V shed 0 bases and J shed 4 bases, with 18 bases lying between them. The CDR3 spans 16 residues. Per germline, CDR1 DFQATT and CDR2 SNEGSKA (reference sequence). The CDR3 reads CSARDQSTAGSYGYTF. The CDR3 coding sequence is TGCAGTGCTAGAGATCAGTCGACCGCAGGGAGCTATGGCTACACCTTC.

The sample holds many counts of this clonotype. This sequence joins TRBV5-1 and TRBJ1-1, with a possible D match to TRBD1 (5 bases). The CDR3 runs 16 residues. Germline V gives CDR1 SGHRS, CDR2 YFSETQ. V lost 5 bases to trimming and J lost 5 bases, with 22 bases between them. This CDR3 reads CASSPQETGAWTEAFF. CDR3 in DNA: TGCGCCAGCAGTCCCCAGGAGACCGGGGCGTGGACTGAAGCTTTCTTT.

With respect to this clonotype: This may be a read error, as it is one base from a much larger clone. The genes are TRBV3-1 and TRBJ2-1; 11 nucleotides line up with TRBD2. This CDR3 has 17 residues. Germline V gives CDR1 LGHDT, CDR2 YNNKEL (reference sequence). CDR3 region: CASSQVIWGLADNEQLF. Here the CDR3 DNA reads TGTGCCAGCAGCCAAGTTATATGGGGACTAGCGGACAATGAGCAGCTCTTC.

The V call is TRBV4-1, the J call TRBJ1-1; a possible D gene is TRBD1 (6 bases). CDR1 MGHRA and CDR2 YSYEKL come from the germline V gene. The CDR3 runs to 15 residues. V lost 4 bases and J 0 bases, leaving 12 bases between the germline ends. The CDR3 loop is CASSLQGHMNTEAFF. The DNA for the CDR3 is TGCGCCAGCAGCCTTCAGGGGCATATGAACACTGAAGCTTTCTTT.

This clonotype was observed at least ten times. This sequence joins TRBV20-1 and TRBJ2-7, with TRBD2 as a possible D gene (6 bases). Trimming shortened V by 3 bases and J by 5 bases, and 14 bases separated the two germline ends. The CDR3 has 13 amino acids. Germline CDR1 reads DFQATT; CDR2 reads SNEGSKA (reference sequence). CDR3 amino acids: CSASWREGHEQYF. DNA of the CDR3: TGCAGTGCTAGCTGGAGGGAAGGGCACGAGCAGTACTTC.

Ten or more counts support this clonotype. V gene TRBV5-5 combines with J gene TRBJ2-7, with D perhaps matching TRBD1 or TRBD2 (6 bases each). V was pared by 4 bases and J by 3 bases, with 17 bases between. The CDR3 contains 15 residues. CDR1 is SGHKS, CDR2 YYEKEE, per germline (reference sequence). The CDR3: CASSPRDKGGYEQYF. As DNA, the CDR3 is TGTGCCAGCAGCCCGCGGGACAAAGGAGGCTACGAGCAGTACTTC.